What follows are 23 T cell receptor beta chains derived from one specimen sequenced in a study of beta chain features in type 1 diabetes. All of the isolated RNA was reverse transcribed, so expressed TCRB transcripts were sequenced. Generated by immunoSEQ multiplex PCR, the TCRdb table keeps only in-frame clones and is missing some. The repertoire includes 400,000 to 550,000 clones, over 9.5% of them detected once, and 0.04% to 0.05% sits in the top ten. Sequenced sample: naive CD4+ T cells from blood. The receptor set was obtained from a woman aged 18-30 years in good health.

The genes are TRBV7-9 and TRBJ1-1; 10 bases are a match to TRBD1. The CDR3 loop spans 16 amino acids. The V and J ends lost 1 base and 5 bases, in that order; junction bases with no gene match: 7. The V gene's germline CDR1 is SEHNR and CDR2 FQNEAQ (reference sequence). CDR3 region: CASSLGQGALDTEAFF. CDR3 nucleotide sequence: TGTGCCAGCAGCTTAGGACAGGGGGCGTTGGATACTGAAGCTTTCTTT.

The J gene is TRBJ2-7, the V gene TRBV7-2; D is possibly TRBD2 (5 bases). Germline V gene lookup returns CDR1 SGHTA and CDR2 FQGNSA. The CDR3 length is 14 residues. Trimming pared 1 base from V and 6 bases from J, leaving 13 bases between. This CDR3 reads CASSLGGSLSEQYV. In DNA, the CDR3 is TGTGCCAGCAGCTTAGGCGGGTCCCTCTCCGAGCAGTACGTC.

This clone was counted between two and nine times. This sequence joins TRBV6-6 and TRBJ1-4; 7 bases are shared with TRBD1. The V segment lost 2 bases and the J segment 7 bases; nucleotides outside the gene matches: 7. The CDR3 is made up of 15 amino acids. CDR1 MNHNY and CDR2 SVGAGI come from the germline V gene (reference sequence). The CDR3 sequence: CASSYPTGLGEKLFF. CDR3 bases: TGTGCCAGCAGTTACCCGACAGGGTTGGGTGAAAAACTGTTTTTT.

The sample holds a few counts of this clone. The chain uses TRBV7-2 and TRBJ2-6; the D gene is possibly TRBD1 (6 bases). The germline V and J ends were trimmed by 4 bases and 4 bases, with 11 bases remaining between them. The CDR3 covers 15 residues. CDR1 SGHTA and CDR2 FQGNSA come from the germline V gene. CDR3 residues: CASSSQGTGANVLTF. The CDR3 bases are TGTGCCAGCAGCTCTCAGGGGACCGGGGCCAACGTCCTGACTTTC.

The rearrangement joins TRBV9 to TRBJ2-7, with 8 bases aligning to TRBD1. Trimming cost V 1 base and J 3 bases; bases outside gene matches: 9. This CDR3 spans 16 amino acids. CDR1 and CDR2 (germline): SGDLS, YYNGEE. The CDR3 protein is CASSVQSGQGVYEQYF. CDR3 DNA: TGTGCCAGCAGCGTACAAAGCGGACAGGGTGTCTACGAGCAGTACTTC.

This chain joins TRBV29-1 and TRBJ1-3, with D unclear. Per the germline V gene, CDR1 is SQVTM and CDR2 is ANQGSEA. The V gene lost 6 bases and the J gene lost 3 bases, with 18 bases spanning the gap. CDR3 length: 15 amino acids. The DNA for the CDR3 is TGCAGCGTGGTAGCCCACGTGGGGAGTGGAAACACCATATATTTT. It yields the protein CSVVAHVGSGNTIYF.

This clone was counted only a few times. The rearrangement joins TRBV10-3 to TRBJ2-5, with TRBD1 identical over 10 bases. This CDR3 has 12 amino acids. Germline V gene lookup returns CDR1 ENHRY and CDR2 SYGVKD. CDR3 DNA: TGTGCGGCCGGACAGGGGGAAGAGACCCAGTACTTC. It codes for CAAGQGEETQYF.

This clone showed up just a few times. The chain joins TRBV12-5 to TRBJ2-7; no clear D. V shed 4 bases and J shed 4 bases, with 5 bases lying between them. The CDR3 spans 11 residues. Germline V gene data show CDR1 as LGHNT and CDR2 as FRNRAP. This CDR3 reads CASGYWYEQYF. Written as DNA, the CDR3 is TGTGCTAGTGGTTACTGGTACGAGCAGTACTTC. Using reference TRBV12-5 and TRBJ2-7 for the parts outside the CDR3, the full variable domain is DARVTQTPRHKVTEMGQEVTMRCQPILGHNTVFWYRQTMMQGLELLAYFRNRAPLDDSGMPKDRFSAEMPDATLATLKIQPSEPRDSAVYFCASGYWYEQYFGPGTRLTVT.

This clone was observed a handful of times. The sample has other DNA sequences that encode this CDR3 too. The CDR3 DNA reads as TGTGCCAGCAGCGCTAACTATGGCTACACCTTC. It translates to CASSANYGYTF. V gene TRBV9 combines with J gene TRBJ1-2; D is ambiguous. Germline loops: CDR1 SGDLS, CDR2 YYNGEE. V lost 3 bases and J lost 0, with 0 bases in between. The CDR3 covers 11 residues.

The CDR3 DNA reads as TGTGCCAGCAGCTCTCCGGGGGGACGCTCCTACAATGAGCAGTTCTTC. Its protein is CASSSPGGRSYNEQFF. The chain employs TRBV28 and TRBJ2-1; the match to TRBD2 covers 7 bases. The junction had 8 bases not matched to a gene; V was cut back by 6 bases and J by 0 bases. CDR3 length: 16 residues. In germline, CDR1 is MDHEN, CDR2 SYDVKM.

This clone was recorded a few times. The CDR3 region is CSVNYGTRFTDTQYF. The CDR3 region has the DNA TGCAGCGTTAACTACGGGACTAGATTCACAGATACGCAGTATTTT. This chain joins TRBV29-1 and TRBJ2-3; the match to TRBD2 covers 8 bases. Trimming at V came to 5 bases and at J to 2 bases, leaving 9 bases not matched to a gene. The CDR3 runs 15 residues. Germline assignment: CDR1 SQVTM and CDR2 ANQGSEA.

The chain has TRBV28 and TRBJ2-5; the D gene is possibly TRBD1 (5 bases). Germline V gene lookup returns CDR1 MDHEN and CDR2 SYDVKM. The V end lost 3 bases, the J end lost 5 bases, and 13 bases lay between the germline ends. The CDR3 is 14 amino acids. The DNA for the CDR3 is TGTGCCAGCAGTTTGGCAGGGTTGGGCGAGACCCAGTACTTC. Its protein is CASSLAGLGETQYF.

The CDR3 sequence: CASSALRAGMSPTQYF. The CDR3 DNA follows: TGTGCCAGCAGCGCATTGCGGGCTGGAATGTCACCTACGCAGTATTTT. This sequence joins TRBV11-2 and TRBJ2-3, with D possibly TRBD2 on 5 matching bases. CDR3 size: 16 residues. Germline V gene lookup returns CDR1 SGHAT and CDR2 FQNNGV. V was pared by 5 bases and J by 8 bases, with 23 bases between.

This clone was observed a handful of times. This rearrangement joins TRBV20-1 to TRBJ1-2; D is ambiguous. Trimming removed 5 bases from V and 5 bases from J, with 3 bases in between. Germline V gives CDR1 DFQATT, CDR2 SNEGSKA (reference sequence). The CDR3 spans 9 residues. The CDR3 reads CSAPYGYTF. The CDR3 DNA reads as TGCAGTGCTCCGTATGGCTACACCTTC.

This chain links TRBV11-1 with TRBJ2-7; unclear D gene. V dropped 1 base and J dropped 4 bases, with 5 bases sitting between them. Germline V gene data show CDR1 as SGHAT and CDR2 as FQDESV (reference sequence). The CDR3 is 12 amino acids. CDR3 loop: CASSLVRYEQYF. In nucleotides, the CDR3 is TGTGCCAGCAGCTTAGTCCGTTACGAGCAGTACTTC.

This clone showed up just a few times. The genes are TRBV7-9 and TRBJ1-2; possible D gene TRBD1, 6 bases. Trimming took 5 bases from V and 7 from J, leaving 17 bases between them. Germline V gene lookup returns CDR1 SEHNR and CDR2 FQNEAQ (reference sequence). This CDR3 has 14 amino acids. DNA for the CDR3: TGTGCCAGCAGCCTCCCCCAGGGGAGTATTGGCTACACCTTC. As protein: CASSLPQGSIGYTF.

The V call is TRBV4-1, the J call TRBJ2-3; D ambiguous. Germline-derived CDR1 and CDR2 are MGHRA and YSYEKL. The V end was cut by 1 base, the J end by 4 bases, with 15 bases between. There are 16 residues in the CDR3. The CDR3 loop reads CASSQVPSVGPDTQYF. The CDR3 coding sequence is TGCGCCAGCAGCCAAGTCCCTAGTGTGGGTCCAGATACGCAGTATTTT.

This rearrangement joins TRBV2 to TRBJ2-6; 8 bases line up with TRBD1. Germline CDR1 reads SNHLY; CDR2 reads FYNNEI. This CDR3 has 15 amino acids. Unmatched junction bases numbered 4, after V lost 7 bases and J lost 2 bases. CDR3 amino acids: CASTWTGTGANVLTF. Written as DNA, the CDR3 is TGTGCCAGCACTTGGACAGGGACTGGGGCCAACGTCCTGACTTTC.

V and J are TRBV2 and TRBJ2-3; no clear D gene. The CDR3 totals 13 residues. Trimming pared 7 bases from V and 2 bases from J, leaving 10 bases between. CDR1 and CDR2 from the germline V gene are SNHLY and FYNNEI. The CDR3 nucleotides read TGTGCCAGCATAGCTGCGTCCACAGATACGCAGTATTTT. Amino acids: CASIAASTDTQYF.

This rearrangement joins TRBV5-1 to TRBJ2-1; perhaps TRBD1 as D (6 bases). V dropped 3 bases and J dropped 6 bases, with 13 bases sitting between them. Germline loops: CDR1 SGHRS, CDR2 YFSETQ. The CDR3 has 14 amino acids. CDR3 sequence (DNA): TGCGCCAGCAGCTACATTAGGGGGAGCAATGAGCAGTTCTTC. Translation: CASSYIRGSNEQFF.

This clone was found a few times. CDR3 coding DNA: TGTGCCAGCAGTGAATTTACAGGGCTAACAGATACGCAGTATTTT. It specifies CASSEFTGLTDTQYF. The V and J genes are TRBV25-1 and TRBJ2-3, with D maybe TRBD1 (6 bases). Germline loops: CDR1 MGHDK, CDR2 SYGVNS. The V end lost 1 base, the J end lost 3 bases, and 11 bases lay between the germline ends. The CDR3 loop spans 15 amino acids.

CDR3 nucleotides: TGTGCCAGCCGGCCCGGCGGGACGTATGGCTACACCTTC. This codes for CASRPGGTYGYTF. The chain couples TRBV28 to TRBJ1-2, with a weak D call TRBD1 (5 bases). The CDR3 consists of 13 residues. Trimming shortened V by 8 bases and J by 5 bases, and 15 bases separated the two germline ends. CDR1 is MDHEN and CDR2 is SYDVKM in the germline V gene.

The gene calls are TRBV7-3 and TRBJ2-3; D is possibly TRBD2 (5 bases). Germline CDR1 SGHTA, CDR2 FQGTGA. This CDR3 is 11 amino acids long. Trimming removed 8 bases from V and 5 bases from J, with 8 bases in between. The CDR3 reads CASGSGDTQYF. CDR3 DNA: TGTGCCAGCGGGAGTGGAGATACGCAGTATTTT.